These T cell receptor beta chains were read from a single sample in a study of human T cells and chemical hapten exposure. TCRdb reprocessed the RACE reads with MiXCR, giving one entry per CDR3 protein. The sample lists roughly 200,000 distinct CDR3 sequences; approximately 20% were seen once. The material was whole blood, obtained in connection with sensitization to the hapten diphenylcyclopropenone (DPC). The receptors here all came from a woman aged 45 to 65 with alopecia areata. Some clones in this sample may be carry-over from other donors' samples. The CDR3 runs from the conserved cysteine through the conserved F or W. The D gene is left open where the match is weak. Rows give clone size only sometimes, using once, few, many, or a class for an expanded clone.

v_gene: TRBV12-3/TRBV12-4
abundance: few
j_gene: TRBJ1-1
d_gene: -
CDR3nt: TGTGCCAGCAGCCGACACGTACCGCAAGCTTTCTTT
CDR3aa: CASSRHVPQAFF

v_gene: TRBV27
abundance: few
j_gene: TRBJ2-3
d_gene: TRBD2
CDR3nt: TGTGCCAGCAGTTCCACAGCCCCACTAGCGGGATTTCCAGATACGCAGTATTTT
CDR3aa: CASSSTAPLAGFPDTQYF

v_gene: TRBV7-2
abundance: -
j_gene: TRBJ2-3
d_gene: TRBD2
CDR3nt: TGTGCCAGCATGGGGGGGTCGGTGTCAGATACGCAGTATTTT
CDR3aa: CASMGGSVSDTQYF

v_gene: TRBV29-1
abundance: few
j_gene: TRBJ2-5
d_gene: -
CDR3nt: TGCAGCGTGCGGGGCGCCTTAGAGGGGGAGACCCAGTACTTC
CDR3aa: CSVRGALEGETQYF

v_gene: TRBV29-1
abundance: -
j_gene: TRBJ1-2
d_gene: -
CDR3nt: TGCAGCCTTTTAGGGCCCTATGGCTACACCTTC
CDR3aa: CSLLGPYGYTF

v_gene: TRBV7-9
abundance: -
j_gene: TRBJ1-1
d_gene: TRBD1
CDR3nt: TGTGCCAGCAGCTTCCTTTCTCCGGACAGGCCCATTGAAGCTTTCTTT
CDR3aa: CASSFLSPDRPIEAFF

v_gene: TRBV29-1
abundance: many
j_gene: TRBJ1-1
d_gene: -
CDR3nt: TGCAGCGCGTACGGAGGCATAAACACTGAAGCTTTCTTT
CDR3aa: CSAYGGINTEAFF

v_gene: TRBV14
abundance: few
j_gene: TRBJ2-1
d_gene: -
CDR3nt: TGTGCCAGCAGCCCAACTAGGGGGACCCCTGAGCAGTTCTTC
CDR3aa: CASSPTRGTPEQFF

v_gene: TRBV7-9
abundance: -
j_gene: TRBJ2-1
d_gene: TRBD1
CDR3nt: TGTGCCAGCAGCTTAGCGACCGGGACAGGGGTATACAATGAGCAGTTCTTC
CDR3aa: CASSLATGTGVYNEQFF

v_gene: TRBV5-1
abundance: -
j_gene: TRBJ2-1
d_gene: TRBD2
CDR3nt: TGCGCCAGCAGCCCGGACTTAGCGGGAGGACACAATGAGCAGTTCTTC
CDR3aa: CASSPDLAGGHNEQFF

v_gene: TRBV20-1
abundance: few
j_gene: TRBJ2-5
d_gene: -
CDR3nt: TGCAGTGCTAGAGTATTGGACAGCCAAGAGACCCAGTACTTC
CDR3aa: CSARVLDSQETQYF

v_gene: TRBV27
abundance: -
j_gene: TRBJ2-1
d_gene: -
CDR3nt: TGTGCCAGCAGCCACCCTTACAATGAGCAGTTCTTC
CDR3aa: CASSHPYNEQFF

v_gene: TRBV7-6
abundance: few
j_gene: TRBJ2-6
d_gene: -
CDR3nt: TGTGCCAGCAGCCCCGCGCCCCGAACCAACGTCCTGACTTTC
CDR3aa: CASSPAPRTNVLTF

v_gene: TRBV9
abundance: -
j_gene: TRBJ1-1
d_gene: -
CDR3nt: TGTGCCAGCAGCGTAGATTCGCCGGATGAAGCTTTCTTT
CDR3aa: CASSVDSPDEAFF

v_gene: TRBV3-1
abundance: many
j_gene: TRBJ2-7
d_gene: -
CDR3nt: TGTGCCAGCAGCCAAGCGGGGCCCTACGAGCAGTACTTC
CDR3aa: CASSQAGPYEQYF

v_gene: TRBV7-9
abundance: -
j_gene: TRBJ1-2
d_gene: TRBD1
CDR3nt: TGTGCCAGCAGCCCCCGCGGACAGGGGCTAGGCTATGGCTACACCTTC
CDR3aa: CASSPRGQGLGYGYTF

v_gene: TRBV28
abundance: -
j_gene: TRBJ1-4
d_gene: TRBD1
CDR3nt: TGTGCCAGCAGTGGGGGACAGGGAAGTGAAAAACTGTTTTTT
CDR3aa: CASSGGQGSEKLFF

v_gene: TRBV5-5
abundance: few
j_gene: TRBJ2-7
d_gene: -
CDR3nt: TGTGCCAGCAGCTTGGCACCACAGGGACCCTACGAGCAGTACTTC
CDR3aa: CASSLAPQGPYEQYF

v_gene: TRBV5-1
abundance: few
j_gene: TRBJ1-1
d_gene: -
CDR3nt: TGCGCCAGCAGCTCTGGTACGGAACCCGAAGCTTTCTTT
CDR3aa: CASSSGTEPEAFF

v_gene: TRBV15
abundance: -
j_gene: TRBJ2-7
d_gene: -
CDR3nt: TGTGCCACCAGCAGAGATTCAGGAAGCTCCTACGAGCAGTACTTC
CDR3aa: CATSRDSGSSYEQYF

v_gene: TRBV7-2
abundance: once
j_gene: TRBJ1-2
d_gene: TRBD1
CDR3nt: TGTGCCAGCAGCTTAGGATTCGGGAGGACAGGAAAGTATACCAGTTCTGGCTACACCTTC
CDR3aa: CASSLGFGRTGKYTSSGYTF

v_gene: TRBV5-1
abundance: once
j_gene: TRBJ2-3
d_gene: TRBD2
CDR3nt: TGCGCCAGCAGCCTTACTAGCGGGAGGGCCGACACAGATACGCAGTATTTT
CDR3aa: CASSLTSGRADTDTQYF

v_gene: TRBV30
abundance: few
j_gene: TRBJ2-1
d_gene: TRBD2
CDR3nt: TGTGCCTGGATGGCACTGCGACTAGCGAGTTACAATGAGCAGTTCTTC
CDR3aa: CAWMALRLASYNEQFF

v_gene: TRBV20-1
abundance: -
j_gene: TRBJ2-6
d_gene: TRBD1
CDR3nt: TGCAGTGCTACAGGACAGGGGGCAAGACCTGGGGCCAACGTCCTGACTTTC
CDR3aa: CSATGQGARPGANVLTF

v_gene: TRBV6-2/TRBV6-3
abundance: few
j_gene: TRBJ2-1
d_gene: -
CDR3nt: TGTGCCAGCTTGGGCAACGAAAATGAGCAGTTCTTC
CDR3aa: CASLGNENEQFF

v_gene: TRBV5-6
abundance: -
j_gene: TRBJ2-7
d_gene: -
CDR3nt: TGTGCCAGCAGCTACAGGATTCCGACTCAATACGAGCAGTACTTC
CDR3aa: CASSYRIPTQYEQYF

v_gene: TRBV7-2
abundance: many
j_gene: TRBJ2-7
d_gene: -
CDR3nt: TGTGCCAGCAGCTTATCGCTGGGTACCCACGAGCAGTACTTC
CDR3aa: CASSLSLGTHEQYF

v_gene: TRBV4-2
abundance: many
j_gene: TRBJ2-1
d_gene: TRBD2
CDR3nt: TGTGCCAGCAGCCAAGCGACGTGGAGTAGCGGGAGATCCCACAATGAGCAGTTCTTC
CDR3aa: CASSQATWSSGRSHNEQFF

v_gene: TRBV15
abundance: few
j_gene: TRBJ2-3
d_gene: TRBD2
CDR3nt: TGTGCCACCAGCCTCGGGACTAGCGGGACCACGCAGTATTTT
CDR3aa: CATSLGTSGTTQYF

v_gene: TRBV12-3/TRBV12-4
abundance: -
j_gene: TRBJ2-5
d_gene: -
CDR3nt: TGTGCCAGCAGGGAGAACCACAGGGGAGGAGAGACCCAGTACTTC
CDR3aa: CASRENHRGGETQYF

v_gene: TRBV24-1
abundance: few
j_gene: TRBJ2-1
d_gene: TRBD2
CDR3nt: TGTGCCACCAGGGATACTAGCGGGAGGGCTGGGGAGCAGTTCTTC
CDR3aa: CATRDTSGRAGEQFF

v_gene: TRBV20-1
abundance: few
j_gene: TRBJ2-2
d_gene: -
CDR3nt: TGCAGTGCAAGTAGGGGGACTCGGGGGGAGCTGTTTTTT
CDR3aa: CSASRGTRGELFF